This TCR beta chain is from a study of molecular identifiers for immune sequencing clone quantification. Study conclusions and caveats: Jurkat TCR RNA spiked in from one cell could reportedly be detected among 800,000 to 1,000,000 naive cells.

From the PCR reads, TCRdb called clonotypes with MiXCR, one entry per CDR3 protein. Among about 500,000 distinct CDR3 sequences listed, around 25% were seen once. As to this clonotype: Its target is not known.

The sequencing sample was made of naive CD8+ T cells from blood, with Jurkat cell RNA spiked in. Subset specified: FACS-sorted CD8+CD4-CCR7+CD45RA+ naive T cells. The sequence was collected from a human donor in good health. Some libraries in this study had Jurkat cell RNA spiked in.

DNA for the CDR3: TGTGCCAGCAGCCCTCTTGAGTCGAGGGCTTTCTTT. This encodes CASSPLESRAFF. This chain uses TRBV7-9 with TRBJ1-1; unclear D gene. The length of the CDR3 is 12 residues. Trimming stripped 5 bases from V and 11 bases from J, with 15 bases between. Germline V lookup: CDR1 SEHNR, CDR2 FQNEAQ (reference sequence).